These 28 T cell receptor beta chains originate from one sample sequenced in a study of cytomegalovirus exposure and HLA in healthy donors (TCRdb year 2017). Library preparation was by the immunoSEQ multiplex PCR assay. A mixture of 60 forward primers for TCR Vbeta segments and 13 reverse primers for TCR Jbeta segments was used in the multiplex PCR. This immuneACCESS table, as held by TCRdb, lists in-frame sequences with V and J called but not all clones. Of the missing ones, under half trace to an unresolved V gene in checked studies; the others have no known cause. The sample table contains roughly 150,000 clones; only one count was recorded for less than 65% of them. Clones ranked in the top ten supply 3% of the sample. The specimen was PBMCs. These receptors came from a woman in her 30s in good health and CMV-seropositive.

As concerns this clone: It is unclear where the CDR3 begins or ends on the DNA, so no DNA is shown, and the CDR3 is as TCRdb lists it. The chain is built from TRBV27 and TRBJ2-7; TRBD2 reflects the table's D call only, with no check against the DNA. The CDR3 is made up of 14 amino acids, end residues included. Looked up from germline, CDR1 is MNHEY and CDR2 is SMNVEV (reference sequence). The CDR3 loop reads CASSFLAGTGEQYF.

The V and J genes are TRBV6-1 and TRBJ2-7; D not resolved. Trimming removed 7 bases at V and 1 base at J, with 11 bases between. The CDR3 has 13 amino acids. Germline CDR1 reads MNHNS; CDR2 reads SASEGT. DNA of the CDR3: TGTGCCAGCATGCGAACTCCTTCCTACGAGCAGTACTTC. This encodes CASMRTPSYEQYF.

This clone has a handful of counts. The gene calls are TRBV5-4 and TRBJ1-1; no reliable D call. Trimming shortened V by 3 bases and J by 7 bases, and 10 bases separated the two germline ends. The CDR3 runs to 12 residues. Germline V CDR1 and CDR2: SGHNT, YYREEE (reference sequence). CDR3 loop: CASSSSTYEAFF. The CDR3 DNA sequence: TGTGCCAGCAGCTCATCAACCTATGAAGCTTTCTTT.

This chain links TRBV30 with TRBJ1-5; D unresolved. CDR3 length equals 13 residues. The V end lost 0 bases, the J end lost 1 base, and 4 bases lay between the germline ends. Germline loops: CDR1 GTSNPN, CDR2 SVGIG (reference sequence). The CDR3 bases are TGTGCCTGGAGTGTACAAAGCAATCAGCCCCAGCATTTT. Translation: CAWSVQSNQPQHF.

The chain carries TRBV11-3 and TRBJ1-4, with TRBD1 matching 7 bases. Germline V gives CDR1 SGHNT, CDR2 YENEEA. This CDR3 region has 15 residues. V lost 5 bases to trimming and J lost 8 bases; unmatched junction nucleotides: 11. DNA for the CDR3: TGTGCCAGCAGCCGAGGGACAGCGGCGGGGGAAAAACTGTTTTTT. This gives the protein CASSRGTAAGEKLFF.

The chain employs TRBV27 and TRBJ2-7, with 7 bases fitting TRBD2. This CDR3 contains 14 residues. CDR1 is MNHEY, CDR2 SMNVEV, per germline (reference sequence). Trimming at V came to 3 bases and at J to 5 bases, leaving 7 bases not matched to a gene. The CDR3 protein is CASSFSGRVHEQYF. The CDR3 nucleotides are TGTGCCAGCAGTTTCTCTGGGAGGGTCCACGAGCAGTACTTC.

Only a few counts were recorded for this clone. V gene TRBV30 combines with J gene TRBJ1-4, with 10 positions matching TRBD1. The CDR3 sequence is 15 residues long. The junction had 4 bases not matched to a gene; V was cut back by 3 bases and J by 3 bases. Per the germline V gene, CDR1 is GTSNPN and CDR2 is SVGIG (reference sequence). Here the CDR3 DNA reads TGTGCCTGGAGCATTGGGACAGGGGCTAATGAAAAACTGTTTTTT. Protein sequence: CAWSIGTGANEKLFF.

The rearrangement links TRBV6-6 to TRBJ2-7; tentative D call: TRBD2 (6 bases). Germline-derived CDR1 and CDR2 are MNHNY and SVGAGI (reference sequence). Trimming left V 6 bases short and J 5 bases short, with 14 bases between. This CDR3 comprises 13 residues. The DNA of the CDR3 is TGTGCCAGCAGCCCAAATGGCGGGGACGAGCAGTACTTC. Residues: CASSPNGGDEQYF.

The rearrangement joins TRBV5-1 to TRBJ1-2; possibly TRBD1 for D (5 bases). Germline assignment: CDR1 SGHRS and CDR2 YFSETQ. The CDR3 sequence is 13 residues long. Between the trimmed V and J ends, which lost 4 bases and 4 bases, there was a span of 11 bases. CDR3 sequence: CASSTGDTYGYTF. CDR3 coding DNA: TGCGCCAGCAGCACGGGGGATACCTATGGCTACACCTTC.

This clone was picked up many times. DNA for the CDR3: TGTGCCAGCAGTTTAGAGGGAAAGGACTACAATGAGCAGTTCTTC. It specifies CASSLEGKDYNEQFF. J is TRBJ2-1 and V is TRBV27; D perhaps matches TRBD2 (5 bases). Trimming took off 2 bases at V and 3 bases at J, with 11 bases between the two ends. Germline lookup yields CDR1 MNHEY and CDR2 SMNVEV (reference sequence). This CDR3 contains 15 residues.

V usage is TRBV10-2 and J usage is TRBJ2-7; D possibly corresponds to TRBD2 (6 bases). This CDR3 has 16 amino acids. In germline, CDR1 is WSHSY, CDR2 SAAADI. With 1 base removed from V and 5 bases from J, the gap between germline ends came to 18 bases. The CDR3 here is CASSEFRELATHEQYF. DNA of the CDR3: TGCGCCAGCAGTGAGTTTCGTGAACTAGCCACCCACGAGCAGTACTTC.

The chain uses TRBV5-4 and TRBJ2-3, with 13 bases matching TRBD2. Per germline, CDR1 SGHNT and CDR2 YYREEE (reference sequence). Losses at the gene ends were 3 bases for V and 6 bases for J; bases not matched to a gene: 7. There are 16 residues in the CDR3. The CDR3 DNA reads TGTGCCAGCAGCTCCGGACTAGCGGGAGAAAAGGATACGCAGTATTTT. Encoded protein: CASSSGLAGEKDTQYF.

V gene TRBV9 combines with J gene TRBJ1-5, with D tentatively TRBD1 (5 bases). The CDR3 runs to 13 residues. Germline CDR1 is SGDLS and CDR2 is YYNGEE. V was trimmed by 0 bases and J by 5 bases, leaving 6 bases between them. Here the CDR3 reads CASSVAGDQPQHF. The CDR3 DNA sequence: TGTGCCAGCAGCGTAGCGGGGGATCAGCCCCAGCATTTT.

The chain recombines TRBV18 with TRBJ2-5, with 11 bases aligning to TRBD1. The CDR3 has 17 residues. CDR1 is KGHSH and CDR2 is LQKENI in the germline V gene. V was clipped by 2 bases and J by 5 bases; unmatched bases: 10. CDR3 protein: CASSPISDRGQFETQYF. CDR3 sequence (DNA): TGTGCCAGCTCACCAATTTCGGACAGGGGGCAATTTGAGACCCAGTACTTC.

The rearrangement uses TRBV29-1 and TRBJ1-1; possible D gene TRBD1, 6 bases. Germline values: CDR1 SQVTM, CDR2 ANQGSEA. The V and J ends lost 4 bases and 6 bases respectively, with 21 bases between them. There are 15 residues in the CDR3. This CDR3 reads CSVAPKTGIGAEAFF. The CDR3 DNA follows: TGCAGCGTTGCCCCGAAGACAGGAATCGGTGCTGAAGCTTTCTTT.

This clone was found once. The rearrangement links TRBV23-1 to TRBJ1-2; TRBD1 might be the D (5 bases). TRBV23-1 is labeled an ORF, and its function is uncertain. Trimming removed 4 bases from V and 2 bases from J, with 14 bases in between. This CDR3 spans 15 amino acids. The CDR3 coding sequence is TGCGCCAGCAGTCCACGGACACCCGTAAACTATGGCTACACCTTC. Encoded protein: CASSPRTPVNYGYTF.

This clone was detected only once. The V and J genes are TRBV28 and TRBJ1-3, with D tentatively TRBD1 (6 bases). CDR3 size: 14 residues. In germline, CDR1 is MDHEN, CDR2 SYDVKM. Between the trimmed V and J ends, which lost 3 bases and 5 bases, there was a span of 11 bases. The CDR3: CASSFSGQRNTIYF. The CDR3 nucleotides are TGTGCCAGCAGTTTTTCTGGACAGCGAAACACCATATATTTT.

This clone came up a few times. The chain couples TRBV25-1 to TRBJ2-7, with D possibly matching TRBD2 (6 bases). This CDR3 has 14 amino acids. V was cut by 4 bases and J by 9 bases, with 19 bases left in between. Germline values: CDR1 MGHDK, CDR2 SYGVNS. This chain's CDR3 is CASSAWDWGTVQYF. The CDR3 DNA reads TGTGCCAGCAGTGCCTGGGACTGGGGCACGGTGCAGTACTTC.

The sample holds a few counts of this clone. Here the CDR3 DNA reads TGTGCCAGCAGCCCGGGCGGGGGAAAACTGTTTTTT. It codes for CASSPGGGKLFF. The chain carries TRBV7-9 and TRBJ1-4; D may be TRBD1 (5 bases). Germline V CDR1 and CDR2: SEHNR, FQNEAQ (reference sequence). The CDR3 contains 12 residues. Trimming stripped 5 bases from V and 10 bases from J, with 11 bases between. The variable domain in full, with the rest retrieved from reference TRBV7-9 and TRBJ1-4, is DTGVSQNPRHKITKRGQNVTFRCDPISEHNRLYWYRQTLGQGPEFLTYFQNEAQLEKSRLLSDRFSAERPKGSFSTLEIQRTEQGDSAMYLCASSPGGGKLFFGSGTQLSVL.

This clone was seen only a few times. The rearrangement uses TRBV10-3 and TRBJ1-3, with 11 nucleotides matching TRBD1. The CDR3 length is 15 residues. The germline gives CDR1 ENHRY, CDR2 SYGVKD. Losses at the gene ends were 6 bases for V and 2 bases for J; bases not matched to a gene: 3. The CDR3 loop is CAISPGQGAGNTIYF. The CDR3, as DNA: TGTGCCATCAGCCCGGGACAGGGGGCTGGAAACACCATATATTTT.

The chain couples TRBV5-4 to TRBJ2-5; the match to TRBD2 covers 7 bases. Germline CDR1 is SGHNT and CDR2 is YYREEE (reference sequence). The length of the CDR3 is 14 residues. V gave up 3 bases and J gave up 2 bases; unmatched junction bases: 4. Here the CDR3 reads CASSSGGSQETQYF. DNA for the CDR3: TGTGCCAGCAGCTCGGGGGGAAGTCAAGAGACCCAGTACTTC.

The chain is built from TRBV9 and TRBJ1-4, with 7 positions matching TRBD1. The CDR3 runs 15 residues. The germline V gene has CDR1 SGDLS and CDR2 YYNGEE. After removal of 6 bases from V and 8 bases from J, the junction contained 13 bases not matched to a gene. The CDR3 DNA sequence: TGTGCCAGCACCAGATCGATAGGGACAGAGGAAAAACTGTTTTTT. Translated: CASTRSIGTEEKLFF.

The chain uses TRBV11-3 and TRBJ2-7, with TRBD2 matching 10 bases. The CDR3 has 16 amino acids. Unmatched junction bases numbered 7, after V lost 5 bases and J lost 0 bases. The germline V gene has CDR1 SGHNT and CDR2 YENEEA. The CDR3 DNA follows: TGTGCCAGCAGCCCTAGCGGGAGCGGTAGCTCCTACGAGCAGTACTTC. Translating it yields CASSPSGSGSSYEQYF.

Only a few counts were recorded for this clone. This chain uses TRBV5-6 with TRBJ2-7, with TRBD2 as a possible D gene (5 bases). CDR3 length equals 14 residues. V dropped 4 bases and J dropped 5 bases, with 16 bases sitting between them. CDR1 and CDR2 (germline): SGHDT, YYEEEE. The CDR3 region has the DNA TGTGCCAGCAGCCGCCGGAGGTCCCCCCACGAGCAGTACTTC. Its protein product is CASSRRRSPHEQYF.

The chain combines TRBV6-1 with TRBJ1-4; 9 bases are a match to TRBD1. The germline V gene encodes CDR1 MNHNS and CDR2 SASEGT. The trim removed 7 bases at V and 10 bases at J, leaving 10 bases unmatched. The CDR3 loop spans 14 amino acids. In nucleotides, the CDR3 is TGTGCCAGCAATATACAGGGGGCGCAGGGAAAACTGTTTTTT. This translates into CASNIQGAQGKLFF.

This chain links TRBV19 with TRBJ1-2; D gene ambiguous. Per the germline V gene, CDR1 is LNHDA and CDR2 is SQIVND (reference sequence). This CDR3 comprises 13 residues. With 1 base removed from V and 0 bases from J, the gap between germline ends came to 3 bases. The CDR3 spells CASSIGANYGYTF. In DNA, the CDR3 is TGTGCCAGTAGTATAGGAGCTAACTATGGCTACACCTTC.

The CDR3 region is CASSLVAGGRETQYF. Here the CDR3 DNA reads TGTGCCAGCAGCTTGGTAGCGGGGGGGCGGGAGACCCAGTACTTC. The chain links TRBV5-6 to TRBJ2-5; 11 nucleotides align to TRBD2. Trimming took 0 bases from V and 5 from J; bases not matched to a gene: 3. The CDR3 consists of 15 residues. CDR1 SGHDT and CDR2 YYEEEE come from the germline V gene.

This rearrangement joins TRBV30 to TRBJ1-5; D uncertain. The CDR3 is 14 residues long. Germline CDR1 reads GTSNPN; CDR2 reads SVGIG (reference sequence). Trimming stripped 3 bases from V and 3 bases from J, with 12 bases between. The CDR3 DNA follows: TGTGCCTGGAGAGGAGCTACCCTCAATCAGCCCCAGCATTTT. This sequence encodes CAWRGATLNQPQHF.